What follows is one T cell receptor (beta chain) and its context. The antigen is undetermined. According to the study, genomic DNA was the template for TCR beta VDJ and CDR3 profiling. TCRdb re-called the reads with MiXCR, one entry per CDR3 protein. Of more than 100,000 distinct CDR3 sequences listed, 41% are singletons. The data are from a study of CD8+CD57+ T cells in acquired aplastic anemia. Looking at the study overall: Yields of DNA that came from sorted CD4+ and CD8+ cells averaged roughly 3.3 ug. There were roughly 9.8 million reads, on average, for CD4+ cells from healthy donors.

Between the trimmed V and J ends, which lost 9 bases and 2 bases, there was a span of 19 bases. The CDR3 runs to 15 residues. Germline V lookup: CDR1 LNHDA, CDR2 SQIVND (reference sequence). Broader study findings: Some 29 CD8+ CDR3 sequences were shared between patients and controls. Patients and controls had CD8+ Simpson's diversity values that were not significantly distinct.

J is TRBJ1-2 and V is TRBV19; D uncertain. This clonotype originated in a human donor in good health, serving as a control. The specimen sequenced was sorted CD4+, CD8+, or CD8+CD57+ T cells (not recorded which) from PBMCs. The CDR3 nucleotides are TGTGCCAGCAGCCGGGCGGGAATTGCCAACTATGGCTACACCTTC. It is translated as CASSRAGIANYGYTF.